What follows are 14 T cell receptor beta chains derived from one specimen sequenced in a study of blood T cell repertoires in COVID-19. TCRdb keeps only in-frame clones here, not all; method: immunoSEQ multiplex PCR. This sample carries about 37,000 clones, approximately 88% of them seen once, and the ten largest clones take 7% to 8.5%. Sequenced material: peripheral blood. These receptor sequences come from a human donor in a cohort sampled during active COVID-19.

This rearrangement joins TRBV18 to TRBJ2-7; D is ambiguous. V lost 0 bases and J 0 bases, leaving 3 bases between the germline ends. This CDR3 comprises 13 residues. CDR1 KGHSH and CDR2 LQKENI come from the germline V gene. In DNA, the CDR3 is TGTGCCAGCTCACCACCCGGCTCCTACGAGCAGTACTTC. It translates to CASSPPGSYEQYF.

This clone was picked up a small number of times. The rearrangement uses TRBV2 and TRBJ1-5, with D unclear. This CDR3 comprises 15 residues. The V end lost 4 bases, the J end lost 0 bases, and 10 bases lay between the germline ends. Looked up from germline, CDR1 is SNHLY and CDR2 is FYNNEI. This chain's CDR3 is CASSVSGNSNQPQHF. The CDR3 DNA is TGTGCCAGCAGTGTGTCCGGGAATAGCAATCAGCCCCAGCATTTT.

This clone occurred once. The chain joins TRBV18 to TRBJ1-3; maybe TRBD1 (5 bases). The V end lost 3 bases, the J end lost 4 bases, and 7 bases lay between the germline ends. CDR1 and CDR2 (germline): KGHSH, LQKENI. This CDR3 comprises 13 residues. The CDR3 region is CASSPTDGNTIYF. CDR3 DNA: TGTGCCAGCTCACCGACAGACGGAAACACCATATATTTT.

The rearrangement links TRBV4-2 to TRBJ1-1, with D possibly matching TRBD1 (5 bases). CDR1 is LGHNA, CDR2 YNFKEQ, per germline. V dropped 5 bases and J dropped 5 bases, with 15 bases sitting between them. This CDR3 is 14 amino acids long. This chain's CDR3 is CASSTKGRGTEAFF. In DNA, the CDR3 is TGTGCCAGCAGCACGAAGGGTCGGGGGACTGAAGCTTTCTTT.

This rearrangement joins TRBV4-1 to TRBJ2-3; 12 nucleotides line up with TRBD2. This CDR3 has 17 amino acids. Germline V CDR1 and CDR2: MGHRA, YSYEKL. Losses at the gene ends were 0 bases for V and 2 bases for J; bases not matched to a gene: 3. The CDR3 is CASSQEWTSGNTDTQYF. The CDR3 DNA reads as TGCGCCAGCAGCCAAGAATGGACTAGCGGGAACACAGATACGCAGTATTTT.

The rearrangement uses TRBV20-1 and TRBJ2-7, with TRBD2 matching 10 bases. Germline lookup yields CDR1 DFQATT and CDR2 SNEGSKA (reference sequence). Germline trimming cut 3 bases from V and 5 bases from J; bases unmatched to any gene: 7. The CDR3 length is 14 residues. CDR3 sequence: CSASLAGVRNEQYF. The DNA of the CDR3 is TGCAGTGCTAGTCTAGCGGGAGTCAGGAACGAGCAGTACTTC.

The chain links TRBV18 to TRBJ2-7; 7 nucleotides line up with TRBD1. CDR3 size: 16 residues. After removal of 2 bases from V and 3 bases from J, the junction contained 10 bases not matched to a gene. The germline gives CDR1 KGHSH, CDR2 LQKENI. The CDR3: CASSPALGQGDYEQYF. The DNA for the CDR3 is TGTGCCAGCTCACCAGCTTTGGGCCAGGGGGACTACGAGCAGTACTTC. Using reference TRBV18 and TRBJ2-7 for the parts outside the CDR3, the full variable domain is NAGVMQNPRHLVRRRGQEARLRCSPMKGHSHVYWYRQLPEEGLKFMVYLQKENIIDESGMPKERFSAEFPKEGPSILRIQQVVRGDSAAYFCASSPALGQGDYEQYFGPGTRLTVT.

V is TRBV30 and J is TRBJ1-2; D possibly corresponds to TRBD1 (6 bases). The CDR3 has 15 residues. Germline CDR1 and CDR2: GTSNPN and SVGIG (reference sequence). V was trimmed by 0 bases and J by 4 bases, leaving 15 bases between them. CDR3 DNA: TGTGCCTGGAGTGTAGTATCAGGGGTTGCCTATGGCTACACCTTC. Translation: CAWSVVSGVAYGYTF.

The chain uses TRBV5-4 and TRBJ2-1; no firm D call. The CDR3 runs 17 residues. Trimming took 4 bases from V and 4 from J, leaving 21 bases between them. Germline V gives CDR1 SGHNT, CDR2 YYREEE (reference sequence). CDR3 coding DNA: TGTGCCAGCAGCCTAAAAGCCCTTTACGGGTCTTACAATGAGCAGTTCTTC. Its translation: CASSLKALYGSYNEQFF.

The chain links TRBV9 to TRBJ2-1; D is possibly TRBD1 (6 bases). Per germline, CDR1 SGDLS and CDR2 YYNGEE. This CDR3 contains 13 residues. The V and J ends lost 2 bases and 8 bases respectively, with 11 bases between them. The CDR3 nucleotides read TGTGCCAGCAGCGTTGACAGGTCGGATGAGCAGTTCTTC. Translation: CASSVDRSDEQFF.

The chain recombines TRBV5-1 with TRBJ2-7; 9 bases fit TRBD1. V trimming: 4 bases; J trimming: 7 bases; junction bases outside the gene matches: 12. The germline CDR1 and CDR2 sequences are SGHRS and YFSETQ. The length of the CDR3 is 15 residues. The CDR3 coding sequence is TGCGCCAGCAGCCTTAAGACAGGGGGATCCCTGGAGCAGTACTTC. Translated, it gives CASSLKTGGSLEQYF.

The chain combines TRBV5-4 with TRBJ1-5; tentative D call: TRBD1 (6 bases). The V end was cut by 3 bases, the J end by 1 base, with 8 bases between. Germline V gives CDR1 SGHNT, CDR2 YYREEE (reference sequence). The CDR3 runs 14 residues. CDR3 amino acids: CASSSGVSNQPQHF. The CDR3 DNA reads TGTGCCAGCAGCTCAGGGGTCAGCAATCAGCCCCAGCATTTT.

The chain links TRBV11-2 to TRBJ2-7; D gene unclear. V was shortened by 0 bases and J by 3 bases, with 6 bases between the two germline ends. CDR1 and CDR2 from the germline V gene are SGHAT and FQNNGV. The CDR3 loop spans 13 amino acids. In nucleotides, the CDR3 is TGTGCCAGCAGCTTAGATCGTAACTACGAGCAGTACTTC. Its translation: CASSLDRNYEQYF.

This clone has just one count. CDR3 sequence reads: CASSFRGAGMTQYF. The CDR3, as DNA: TGTGCCAGCAGCTTCAGGGGGGCCGGTATGACCCAGTACTTC. V is TRBV3-1 (or the pseudogene TRBV3-2) and J is TRBJ2-5, with D perhaps matching TRBD1 (7 bases). Between the trimmed V and J ends, which lost 5 bases and 7 bases, there was a span of 17 bases. There are 14 residues in the CDR3. The germline gives CDR1 LGHDT, CDR2 YNNKEL (reference sequence).